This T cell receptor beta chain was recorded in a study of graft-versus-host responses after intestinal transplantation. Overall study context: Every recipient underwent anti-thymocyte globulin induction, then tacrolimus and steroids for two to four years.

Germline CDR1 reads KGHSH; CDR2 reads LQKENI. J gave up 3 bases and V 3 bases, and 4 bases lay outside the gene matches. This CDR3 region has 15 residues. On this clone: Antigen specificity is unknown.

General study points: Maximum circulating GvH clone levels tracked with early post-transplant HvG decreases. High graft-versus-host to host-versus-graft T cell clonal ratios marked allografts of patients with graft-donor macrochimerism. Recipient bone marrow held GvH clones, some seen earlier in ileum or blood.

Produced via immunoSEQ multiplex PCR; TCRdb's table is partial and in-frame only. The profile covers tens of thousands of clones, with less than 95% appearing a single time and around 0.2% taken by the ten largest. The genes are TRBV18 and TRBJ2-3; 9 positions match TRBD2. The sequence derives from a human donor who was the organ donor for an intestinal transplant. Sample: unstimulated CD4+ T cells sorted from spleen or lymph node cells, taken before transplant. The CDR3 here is CASSPLAGKTDTQYF. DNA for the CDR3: TGTGCCAGCTCACCTCTAGCGGGGAAAACAGATACGCAGTATTTT.